Listed here are 5 T cell receptor beta chains from one sample, sequenced in a study of blood T cell repertoires in COVID-19. The assay was immunoSEQ multiplex PCR, and TCRdb's table has in-frame clones only and misses some. Of 250,000 or so clones detected, roughly 90% appear once; the ten largest clones hold roughly 2.9%. Sequenced sample: PBMCs or T cells enriched from blood (not recorded which). Receptors were obtained from a man aged 35 to 55 who had been exposed to COVID-19.

The chain employs TRBV19 and TRBJ2-7, with D maybe TRBD2 (5 bases). V was shortened by 4 bases and J by 0 bases, with 10 bases between the two germline ends. This CDR3 is 14 amino acids long. The germline CDR1 and CDR2 sequences are LNHDA and SQIVND (reference sequence). CDR3 in DNA: TGTGCCAGTAGTAACCGGGGAAACTCCTACGAGCAGTACTTC. It encodes CASSNRGNSYEQYF.

The rearrangement joins TRBV3-1 (or the pseudogene TRBV3-2) to TRBJ2-3, with 8 bases matching TRBD1. The germline CDR1 and CDR2 sequences are LGHDT and YNNKEL (reference sequence). The V and J ends lost 0 bases and 14 bases, in that order; junction bases with no gene match: 10. The CDR3 is made up of 14 amino acids. The CDR3 sequence: CASSQEGNRGVLYF. CDR3 DNA: TGTGCCAGCAGCCAAGAAGGCAACAGGGGGGTCCTGTATTTT.

The gene calls are TRBV18 and TRBJ2-7, with TRBD1 identical over 9 bases. CDR1 KGHSH and CDR2 LQKENI come from the germline V gene. After removal of 5 bases from V and 2 bases from J, the junction contained 4 bases not matched to a gene. This CDR3 spans 14 amino acids. CDR3 sequence reads: CASSAGTGPYEQYF. The CDR3, as DNA: TGTGCCAGCTCAGCCGGGACAGGGCCCTACGAGCAGTACTTC.

This clone has only a few counts. The rearrangement uses TRBV2 and TRBJ1-1; D is unresolved. This CDR3 is built from 15 residues. V lost 7 bases and J lost 4, with 19 bases in between. Germline V lookup: CDR1 SNHLY, CDR2 FYNNEI. The CDR3 sequence is CASTKNREGSTEAFF. Here the CDR3 DNA reads TGTGCCAGCACCAAAAATAGGGAAGGGAGCACTGAAGCTTTCTTT.

V and J are TRBV7-3 and TRBJ2-7; no clear D gene. This CDR3 spans 17 amino acids. V was pared by 5 bases and J by 3 bases, with 23 bases between. From germline, CDR1 is SGHTA and CDR2 FQGTGA. The DNA of the CDR3 is TGTGCCAGCAGCCCCGCCCTTACAAGTCCCCCCAGCTACGAGCAGTACTTC. It specifies CASSPALTSPPSYEQYF.